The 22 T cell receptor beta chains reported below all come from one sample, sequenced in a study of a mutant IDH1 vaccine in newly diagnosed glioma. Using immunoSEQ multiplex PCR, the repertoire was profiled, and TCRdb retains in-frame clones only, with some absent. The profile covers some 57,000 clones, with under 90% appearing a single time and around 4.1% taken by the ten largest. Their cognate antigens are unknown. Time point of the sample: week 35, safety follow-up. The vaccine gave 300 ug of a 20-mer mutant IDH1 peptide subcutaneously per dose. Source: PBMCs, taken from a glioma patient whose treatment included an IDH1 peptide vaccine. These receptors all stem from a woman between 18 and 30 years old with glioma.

In DNA, the CDR3 is TGTGCCAGCAGTGAACAGCGGGGGGCCCCAGATACGCAGTATTTT. This gives the protein CASSEQRGAPDTQYF. The V and J genes are TRBV2 and TRBJ2-3; 9 bases are shared with TRBD2. This CDR3 has 15 amino acids. Germline assignment: CDR1 SNHLY and CDR2 FYNNEI. J lost 4 bases, V lost 2 bases, and 4 bases had no gene match. The variable domain in full, with the rest retrieved from reference TRBV2 and TRBJ2-3, is EPEVTQTPSHQVTQMGQEVILRCVPISNHLYFYWYRQILGQKVEFLVSFYNNEISEKSEIFDDQFSVERPDGSNFTLKIRSTKLEDSAMYFCASSEQRGAPDTQYFGPGTRLTVL.

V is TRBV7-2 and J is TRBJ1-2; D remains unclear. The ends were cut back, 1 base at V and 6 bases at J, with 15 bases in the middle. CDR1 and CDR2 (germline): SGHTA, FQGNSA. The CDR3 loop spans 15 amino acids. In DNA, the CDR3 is TGTGCCAGCAGCTTAGTAGCCCTTGGACGGGATGGCTACACCTTC. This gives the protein CASSLVALGRDGYTF.

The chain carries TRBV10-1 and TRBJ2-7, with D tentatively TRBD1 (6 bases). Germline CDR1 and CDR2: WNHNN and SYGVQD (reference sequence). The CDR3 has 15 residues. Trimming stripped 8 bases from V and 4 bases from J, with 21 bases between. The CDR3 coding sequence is TGCGCCAGCCTTCGAGGGGCAGGGGCGACTTACGAGCAGTACTTC. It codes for CASLRGAGATYEQYF.

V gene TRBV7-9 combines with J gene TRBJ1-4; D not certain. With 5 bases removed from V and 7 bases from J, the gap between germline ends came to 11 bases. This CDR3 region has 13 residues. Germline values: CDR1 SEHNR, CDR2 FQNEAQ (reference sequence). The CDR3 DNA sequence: TGTGCCAGCAGCCCGATCCGACCTGAAAAACTGTTTTTT. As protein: CASSPIRPEKLFF.

Here the CDR3 reads CASSQEEAGGVGGELFF. The CDR3 nucleotides read TGTGCCAGCAGCCAAGAGGAGGCTGGCGGGGTGGGCGGGGAGCTGTTTTTT. This rearrangement joins TRBV4-2 to TRBJ2-2; TRBD2 is a possible D gene (6 bases). The germline V gene encodes CDR1 LGHNA and CDR2 YNFKEQ. V lost 0 bases and J lost 7, with 18 bases in between. This CDR3 is built from 17 residues.

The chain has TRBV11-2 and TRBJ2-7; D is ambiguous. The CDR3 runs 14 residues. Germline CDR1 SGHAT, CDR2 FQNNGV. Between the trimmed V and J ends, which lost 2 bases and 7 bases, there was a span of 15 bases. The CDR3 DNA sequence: TGTGCCAGCAGCTTATCTGGGTCCCCTGGTGAGCAGTACTTC. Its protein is CASSLSGSPGEQYF. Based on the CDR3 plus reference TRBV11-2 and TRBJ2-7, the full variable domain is EAGVAQSPRYKIIEKRQSVAFWCNPISGHATLYWYQQILGQGPKLLIQFQNNGVVDDSQLPKDRFSAERLKGVDSTLKIQPAKLEDSAVYLCASSLSGSPGEQYFGPGTRLTVT.

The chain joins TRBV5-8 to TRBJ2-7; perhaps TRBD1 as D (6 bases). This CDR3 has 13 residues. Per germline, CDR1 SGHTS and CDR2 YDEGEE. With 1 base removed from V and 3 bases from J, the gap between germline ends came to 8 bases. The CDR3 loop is CASSLTGLYEQYF. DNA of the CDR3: TGTGCCAGCAGCTTGACAGGGCTCTACGAGCAGTACTTC.

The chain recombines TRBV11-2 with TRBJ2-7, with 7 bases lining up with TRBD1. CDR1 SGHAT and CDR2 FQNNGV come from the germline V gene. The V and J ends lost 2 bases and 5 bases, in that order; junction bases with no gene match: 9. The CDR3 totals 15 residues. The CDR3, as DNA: TGTGCCAGCAGCTTACGTCCGACAGGGAGCCACGAGCAGTACTTC. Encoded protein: CASSLRPTGSHEQYF.

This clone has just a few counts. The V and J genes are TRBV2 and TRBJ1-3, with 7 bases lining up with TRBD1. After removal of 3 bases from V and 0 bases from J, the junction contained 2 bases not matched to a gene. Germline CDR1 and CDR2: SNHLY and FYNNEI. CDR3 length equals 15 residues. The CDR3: CASSDQGVSGNTIYF. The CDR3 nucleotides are TGTGCCAGCAGTGACCAGGGGGTCTCTGGAAACACCATATATTTT.

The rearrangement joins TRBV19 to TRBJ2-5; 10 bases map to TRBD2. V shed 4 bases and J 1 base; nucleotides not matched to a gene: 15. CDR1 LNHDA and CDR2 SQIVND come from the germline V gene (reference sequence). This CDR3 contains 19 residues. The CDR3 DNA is TGTGCCAGTAGTACCCTCGCAAACTTAGCGGGAGGCGCCCAAGAGACCCAGTACTTC. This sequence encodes CASSTLANLAGGAQETQYF.

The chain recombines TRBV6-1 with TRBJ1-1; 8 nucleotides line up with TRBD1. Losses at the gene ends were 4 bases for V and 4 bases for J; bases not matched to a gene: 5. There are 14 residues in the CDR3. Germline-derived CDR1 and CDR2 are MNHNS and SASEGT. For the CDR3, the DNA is TGTGCCAGCAGTGTGACAGGGGAGGGCACTGAAGCTTTCTTT. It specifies CASSVTGEGTEAFF.

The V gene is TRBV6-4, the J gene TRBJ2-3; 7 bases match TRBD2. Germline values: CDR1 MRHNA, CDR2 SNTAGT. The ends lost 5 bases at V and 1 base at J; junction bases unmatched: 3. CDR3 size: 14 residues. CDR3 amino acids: CASSLAGRTDTQYF. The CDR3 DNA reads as TGTGCCAGCAGTTTAGCGGGCCGCACAGATACGCAGTATTTT.

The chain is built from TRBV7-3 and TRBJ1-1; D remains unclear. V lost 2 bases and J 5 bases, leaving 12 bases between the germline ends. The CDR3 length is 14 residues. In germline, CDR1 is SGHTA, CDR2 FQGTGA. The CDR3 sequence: CASSLGVPATEAFF. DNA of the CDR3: TGTGCCAGCAGCTTAGGGGTACCGGCGACTGAAGCTTTCTTT.

This CDR3 is CASSLAGRDLYGYTF. The CDR3 DNA reads as TGTGCCAGCAGCTTGGCGGGTAGGGATCTATATGGCTACACCTTC. The chain couples TRBV5-4 to TRBJ1-2; D is ambiguous. The V and J ends lost 0 bases and 5 bases respectively, with 14 bases between them. Germline CDR1 is SGHNT and CDR2 is YYREEE (reference sequence). CDR3 length: 15 residues. The variable domain in full, completed from reference TRBV5-4 and TRBJ1-2, reads ETGVTQSPTHLIKTRGQQVTLRCSSQSGHNTVSWYQQALGQGPQFIFQYYREEENGRGNFPPRFSGLQFPNYSSELNVNALELDDSALYLCASSLAGRDLYGYTFGSGTRLTVV.

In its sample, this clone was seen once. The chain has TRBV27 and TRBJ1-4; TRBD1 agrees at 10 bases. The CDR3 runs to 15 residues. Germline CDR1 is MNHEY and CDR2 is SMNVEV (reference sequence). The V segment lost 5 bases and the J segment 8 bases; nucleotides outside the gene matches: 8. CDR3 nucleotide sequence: TGTGCCAGCAGTCCTAGGGACAGGGGTAGAGAAAAACTGTTTTTT. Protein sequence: CASSPRDRGREKLFF.

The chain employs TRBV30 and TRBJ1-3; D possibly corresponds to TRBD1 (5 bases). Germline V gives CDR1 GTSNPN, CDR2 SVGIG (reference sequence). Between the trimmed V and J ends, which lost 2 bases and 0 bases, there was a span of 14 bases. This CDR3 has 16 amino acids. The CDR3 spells CAWSSWGDGSGNTIYF. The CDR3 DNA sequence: TGTGCCTGGAGTTCGTGGGGGGACGGCTCTGGAAACACCATATATTTT.

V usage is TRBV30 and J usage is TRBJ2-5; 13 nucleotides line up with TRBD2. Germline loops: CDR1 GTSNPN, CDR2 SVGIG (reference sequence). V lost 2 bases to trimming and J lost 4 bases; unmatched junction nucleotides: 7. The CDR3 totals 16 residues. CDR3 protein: CAWSFPGLAGSETQYF. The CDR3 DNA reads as TGTGCCTGGAGTTTTCCGGGACTAGCGGGATCAGAGACCCAGTACTTC.

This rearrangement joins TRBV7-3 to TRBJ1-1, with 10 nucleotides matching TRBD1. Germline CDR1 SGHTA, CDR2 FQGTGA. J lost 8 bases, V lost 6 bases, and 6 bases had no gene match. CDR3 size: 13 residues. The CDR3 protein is CASSMGQGTEAFF. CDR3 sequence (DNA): TGTGCCAGCAGTATGGGACAGGGGACCGAAGCTTTCTTT.

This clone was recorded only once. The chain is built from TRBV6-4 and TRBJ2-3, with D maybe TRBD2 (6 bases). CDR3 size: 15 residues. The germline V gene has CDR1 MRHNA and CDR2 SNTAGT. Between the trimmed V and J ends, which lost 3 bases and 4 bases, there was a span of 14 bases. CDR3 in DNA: TGTGCCAGCAGTGATGGGGGGAAAGGGGCAGATACGCAGTATTTT. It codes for CASSDGGKGADTQYF.

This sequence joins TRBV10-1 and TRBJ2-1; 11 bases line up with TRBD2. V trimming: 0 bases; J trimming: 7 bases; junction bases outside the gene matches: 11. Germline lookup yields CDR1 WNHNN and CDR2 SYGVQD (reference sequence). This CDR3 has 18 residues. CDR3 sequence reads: CASSESNSGGAEVNEQFF. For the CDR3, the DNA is TGCGCCAGCAGTGAGTCCAATAGCGGGGGGGCCGAGGTAAATGAGCAGTTCTTC.

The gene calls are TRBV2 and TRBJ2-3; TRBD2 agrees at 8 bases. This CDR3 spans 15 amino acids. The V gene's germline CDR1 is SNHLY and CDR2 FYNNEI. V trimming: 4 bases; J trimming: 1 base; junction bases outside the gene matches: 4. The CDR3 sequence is CASSGISGGTDTQYF. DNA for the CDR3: TGTGCCAGCAGTGGGATTAGCGGGGGCACAGATACGCAGTATTTT. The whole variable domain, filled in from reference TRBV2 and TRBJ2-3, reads EPEVTQTPSHQVTQMGQEVILRCVPISNHLYFYWYRQILGQKVEFLVSFYNNEISEKSEIFDDQFSVERPDGSNFTLKIRSTKLEDSAMYFCASSGISGGTDTQYFGPGTRLTVL.

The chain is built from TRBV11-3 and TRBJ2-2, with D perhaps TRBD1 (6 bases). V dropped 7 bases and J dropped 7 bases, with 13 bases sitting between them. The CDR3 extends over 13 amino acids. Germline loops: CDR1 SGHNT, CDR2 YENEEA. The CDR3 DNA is TGTGCCAGCAAACGGACAGCGCTCGGGGAGCTGTTTTTT. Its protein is CASKRTALGELFF. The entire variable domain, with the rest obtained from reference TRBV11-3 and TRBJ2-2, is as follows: EAGVVQSPRYKIIEKKQPVAFWCNPISGHNTLYWYLQNLGQGPELLIRYENEEAVDDSQLPKDRFSAERLKGVDSTLKIQPAELGDSAVYLCASKRTALGELFFGEGSRLTVL.